What follows describes a single T cell receptor beta chain. As yet, its antigen is unknown. Trimming took off 0 bases at V and 2 bases at J, with 12 bases between the two ends. Germline assignment: CDR1 GTSNPN and CDR2 SVGIG (reference sequence). This CDR3 has 15 amino acids. Repertoires were generated with immunoSEQ multiplex PCR, while TCRdb's copy carries only in-frame clones and drops some. The repertoire holds some 27,000 clones, with 80% as singletons. This entry is derived from a study of T cell repertoires in ileal Crohn's disease. At the level of the study: Patients had a median approximately 7.8-year disease duration, and around 35% were active smokers. Study results and limitations: Clonal expansions were more frequent in active smokers than non-smokers at surgery.

The sample taken for sequencing was ileal tissue. This chain links TRBV30 with TRBJ2-3; possible D gene TRBD1, 6 bases. This receptor was obtained from an adult with Crohn's disease. CDR3 sequence reads: CAWSVGAASTDTQYF. CDR3 bases: TGTGCCTGGAGTGTGGGGGCAGCCTCCACAGATACGCAGTATTTT. The full variable domain, in which reference TRBV30 and TRBJ2-3 provide the parts outside the CDR3, is SQTIHQWPATLVQPVGSPLSLECTVEGTSNPNLYWYRQAAGRGLQLLFYSVGIGQISSEVPQNLSASRPQDRQFILSSKKLLLSDSGFYLCAWSVGAASTDTQYFGPGTRLTVL.